This T cell receptor (beta chain) was recovered during a study of CD8 T cells in ankylosing spondylitis. TCRdb ran MiXCR on the 5' RACE reads and lists one entry per CDR3 protein. The data hold 220,000 or so distinct CDR3 sequences, with approximately 20% observed a single time. Remarks on this clonotype: Its antigen is currently unknown.

Germline CDR1 MNHEY, CDR2 SVGEGT. V was pared by 8 bases and J by 5 bases, with 11 bases between. CDR3 length: 12 amino acids. General study results and limits: Blood from ankylosing spondylitis patients appeared to carry a characteristic roughly 8-variant TCR beta motif. According to the report, clones linked to the disease were significantly enriched in matched synovial fluid samples taken from ankylosing spondylitis patients.

The chain combines TRBV6-2 or TRBV6-3 with TRBJ2-3; maybe TRBD2 (5 bases). The specimen sequenced was blood, either unsorted or a sorted T cell fraction (not recorded which). This receptor was taken from a male donor with ankylosing spondylitis. This CDR3 is CASGLGGDTQYF. As DNA, the CDR3 is TGTGCCAGCGGACTGGGTGGAGATACGCAGTATTTT.